The clone carrying this T cell receptor (beta chain) appeared many times. Its ends do not fully match the called genes, so a read error is possible. Amplification of TCR beta CDR3 regions used RNA as the template. The HTBI primer set served for first-round RT-PCR of the TCR CDR3. Each CDR3 protein is one row after TCRdb ran MiXCR on the multiplex PCR reads. The table includes fewer than 350,000 distinct CDR3 sequences, under 25% detected once. The data were taken from a study of T cells in Graves' hyperthyroidism and ophthalmopathy. The CDR3 covers 12 residues. The germline gives CDR1 SEHNR, CDR2 FQNEAQ (reference sequence).

The sample taken for sequencing was blood. V gene TRBV7-9 combines with J gene TRBJ2-7; a weak D match, TRBD2 (5 bases). This receptor was identified in a woman in her fifties or sixties with Graves' hyperthyroidism. In DNA, the CDR3 is TGTGCCAGCAGCCTAGCCAAATACGAGCAGTACTTC. Encoded protein: CASSLAKYEQYF.